A single sample gave rise to the 21 T cell receptor beta chains below, sequenced in a study of TIL therapy for anti-PD-1-resistant metastatic lung cancer. Sequencing used immunoSEQ v3. Some clones are missing from TCRdb's copy, which holds only in-frame ones; the method was immunoSEQ multiplex PCR. The data show about 49,000 clones, with around 80% seen just once and approximately 16% held by the top ten. The time point: pre-treatment sample, taken before nivolumab and TIL therapy. The sample was blood, taken at baseline. All receptors come from a man aged 70 or older with non-small cell lung cancer.

This clone was recorded only once. This chain links TRBV5-1 with TRBJ2-6, with D uncertain. This CDR3 has 15 residues. The V gene lost 0 bases and the J gene lost 1 base, with 5 bases spanning the gap. Germline values: CDR1 SGHRS, CDR2 YFSETQ. The CDR3 DNA reads as TGCGCCAGCAGCTTGGTCTCGTCTGGGGCCAACGTCCTGACTTTC. Amino acid sequence: CASSLVSSGANVLTF.

The gene calls are TRBV18 and TRBJ1-4; D gene unclear. The CDR3 has 15 residues. Germline values: CDR1 KGHSH, CDR2 LQKENI. Trimming took 1 base from V and 0 from J, leaving 6 bases between them. CDR3 in amino acids: CASSPQTPTNEKLFF. CDR3 DNA sequence: TGTGCCAGCTCACCACAGACACCAACTAATGAAAAACTGTTTTTT.

V is TRBV11-2 and J is TRBJ2-7, with 7 bases aligning to TRBD1. Germline V gene data show CDR1 as SGHAT and CDR2 as FQNNGV. The length of the CDR3 is 15 residues. V dropped 4 bases and J dropped 5; count of bases not matched to a gene: 11. The CDR3 is CASSSNRGTAHEQYF. The CDR3 DNA reads TGTGCCAGCAGCTCGAATAGAGGGACAGCCCACGAGCAGTACTTC.

This clone appeared a single time. This chain uses TRBV6-5 with TRBJ1-2, with a weak D call TRBD1 (6 bases). Germline lookup yields CDR1 MNHEY and CDR2 SVGAGI. The V end was cut by 6 bases, the J end by 3 bases, with 11 bases between. This CDR3 contains 13 residues. The CDR3 nucleotides read TGTGCCAGCAGCTTGGACAGATACTATGGCTACACCTTC. Protein: CASSLDRYYGYTF.

This clone has more than one count but fewer than ten. The rearrangement joins TRBV28 to TRBJ1-1; 8 bases are shared with TRBD1. There are 15 residues in the CDR3. J was trimmed by 6 bases and V by 8 bases; bases with no gene match: 14. Germline values: CDR1 MDHEN, CDR2 SYDVKM. CDR3 nucleotides: TGTGCCAGCCCCTCCCCGGGACAGGTACCATCTGAAGCTTTCTTT. Its protein product is CASPSPGQVPSEAFF.

The chain joins TRBV11-2 to TRBJ2-3, with 14 bases aligning to TRBD2. The germline V gene has CDR1 SGHAT and CDR2 FQNNGV. The CDR3 has 17 residues. Losses at the gene ends were 1 base for V and 5 bases for J; bases not matched to a gene: 5. The CDR3 here is CASSLVPGLAGVDTQYF. CDR3 sequence (DNA): TGTGCCAGCAGCTTAGTCCCGGGACTAGCGGGAGTAGATACGCAGTATTTT.

CDR3 nucleotides: TGTGCCAGCAGTGAATTTGGGGAAAGAGATACGCAGTATTTT. Its protein is CASSEFGERDTQYF. The chain uses TRBV25-1 and TRBJ2-3; D not certain. Deletions cut 1 base from V and 5 bases from J, with 10 bases between. Germline V gene lookup returns CDR1 MGHDK and CDR2 SYGVNS. The CDR3 runs 14 residues.

This clone was found once. For the CDR3, the DNA is TGTGCCAGCAGCTTGTCGGCAGGGGCGAACACCGGGGAGCTGTTTTTT. The encoded protein is CASSLSAGANTGELFF. The rearrangement links TRBV7-9 to TRBJ2-2; possible D gene TRBD1, 6 bases. With 3 bases removed from V and 0 bases from J, the gap between germline ends came to 11 bases. Germline CDR1 SEHNR, CDR2 FQNEAQ (reference sequence). The length of the CDR3 is 16 residues.

The DNA of the CDR3 is TGTGCCAGCAGAGCAGACAGGGGTCTAGGAACCTTC. Amino acid sequence: CASRADRGLGTF. The chain links TRBV2 to TRBJ1-2, with 8 nucleotides matching TRBD1. In germline, CDR1 is SNHLY, CDR2 FYNNEI. The junction had 11 bases not matched to a gene; V was cut back by 6 bases and J by 14 bases. The CDR3 runs to 12 residues.

The chain has TRBV4-3 and TRBJ1-5; TRBD1 might be the D (6 bases). V lost 3 bases to trimming and J lost 8 bases, with 11 bases between them. This CDR3 has 13 amino acids. The germline V gene encodes CDR1 LGHNA and CDR2 YSLEER. CDR3 coding DNA: TGCGCCAGCAGCCAGGTATACAGGGAGCCCCAGCATTTT. Translated, it gives CASSQVYREPQHF.

The chain recombines TRBV7-9 with TRBJ1-3; unclear D gene. CDR3 length equals 14 residues. Trimming stripped 5 bases from V and 2 bases from J, with 10 bases between. Germline V lookup: CDR1 SEHNR, CDR2 FQNEAQ (reference sequence). The CDR3 DNA is TGTGCCAGCAGCCCCGATGGTGCTGGAAACACCATATATTTT. Amino acids: CASSPDGAGNTIYF. The full variable domain, its missing parts supplied by reference TRBV7-9 and TRBJ1-3, is DTGVSQNPRHKITKRGQNVTFRCDPISEHNRLYWYRQTLGQGPEFLTYFQNEAQLEKSRLLSDRFSAERPKGSFSTLEIQRTEQGDSAMYLCASSPDGAGNTIYFGEGSWLTVV.

This chain uses TRBV6-6 with TRBJ1-1; 10 bases match TRBD1. Germline trimming cut 4 bases from V and 4 bases from J; bases unmatched to any gene: 9. The CDR3 is made up of 16 amino acids. The germline CDR1 and CDR2 sequences are MNHNY and SVGAGI (reference sequence). Written as DNA, the CDR3 is TGTGCCAGCAGTTCGGAAATCGGACAGGGGGTCACTGAAGCTTTCTTT. It is translated as CASSSEIGQGVTEAFF.

The chain links TRBV29-1 to TRBJ2-2; no definite D call. V gave up 3 bases and J gave up 5 bases, with 7 bases separating them. The germline CDR1 and CDR2 sequences are SQVTM and ANQGSEA. This CDR3 region has 12 residues. CDR3 sequence (DNA): TGCAGCGTTGAGGGCTTGACCGGGGAGCTGTTTTTT. Protein sequence: CSVEGLTGELFF.

The rearrangement joins TRBV6-5 to TRBJ2-7; possible D gene TRBD2, 6 bases. The ends were cut back, 6 bases at V and 2 bases at J, with 17 bases in the middle. The CDR3 runs 15 residues. Per germline, CDR1 MNHEY and CDR2 SVGAGI. CDR3 sequence reads: CASRTLAVGPYEQYF. The DNA for the CDR3 is TGTGCCAGCAGGACACTAGCCGTGGGGCCCTACGAGCAGTACTTC.

The DNA of the CDR3 is TGTGCCAGCAGTTTGGCAGGGGGAGGCTACGAGCAGTACTTC. Translation gives CASSLAGGGYEQYF. The chain couples TRBV27 to TRBJ2-7; D perhaps matches TRBD1 (7 bases). From germline, CDR1 is MNHEY and CDR2 SMNVEV (reference sequence). V gave up 3 bases and J gave up 3 bases, with 12 bases separating them. The CDR3 contains 14 residues.

The V and J genes are TRBV11-2 and TRBJ2-3, with D unresolved. The V and J ends lost 0 bases and 0 bases respectively, with 7 bases between them. Germline V gene sequence: CDR1 SGHAT, CDR2 FQNNGV. CDR3 size: 15 residues. The CDR3 loop reads CASSLEKGSTDTQYF. The CDR3 coding sequence is TGTGCCAGCAGCTTAGAAAAGGGAAGCACAGATACGCAGTATTTT.

The rearrangement links TRBV27 to TRBJ2-1, with D possibly matching TRBD2 (5 bases). The CDR3 extends over 16 amino acids. V shed 3 bases and J shed 6 bases, with 18 bases lying between them. The germline gives CDR1 MNHEY, CDR2 SMNVEV (reference sequence). The CDR3 loop is CASSFIGSSRLNEQFF. The CDR3 DNA sequence: TGTGCCAGCAGTTTCATAGGCTCTAGCCGTCTCAATGAGCAGTTCTTC.

The chain couples TRBV18 to TRBJ2-3, with a weak D call TRBD2 (5 bases). Per the germline V gene, CDR1 is KGHSH and CDR2 is LQKENI. Between the trimmed V and J ends, which lost 4 bases and 2 bases, there was a span of 16 bases. The CDR3 runs 16 residues. The CDR3 DNA sequence: TGTGCCAGCTCACTACTATCACCGGGAACCACAGATACGCAGTATTTT. Its translation is CASSLLSPGTTDTQYF.

The CDR3 loop is CASSGQNEQFF. As DNA, the CDR3 is TGTGCCAGCTCAGGACAAAATGAGCAGTTCTTC. The chain uses TRBV18 and TRBJ2-1, with D possibly being TRBD1 (5 bases). Germline values: CDR1 KGHSH, CDR2 LQKENI. The CDR3 runs 11 residues. Trimming cost V 5 bases and J 7 bases, with 6 bases left between them.

V is TRBV7-2 and J is TRBJ2-1; unclear D gene. V was cut by 0 bases and J by 0 bases, with 9 bases left in between. Germline loops: CDR1 SGHTA, CDR2 FQGNSA. This CDR3 has 16 residues. The CDR3 coding sequence is TGTGCCAGCAGCTTAGCGGGATCCGGCTCCTACAATGAGCAGTTCTTC. Its protein product is CASSLAGSGSYNEQFF.

The V gene is TRBV2, the J gene TRBJ2-7, with no clear D. The V end lost 2 bases, the J end lost 4 bases, and 6 bases lay between the germline ends. Looked up from germline, CDR1 is SNHLY and CDR2 is FYNNEI. The length of the CDR3 is 12 residues. This chain's CDR3 is CASSEMGYEQYF. The CDR3 DNA follows: TGTGCCAGCAGTGAAATGGGATACGAGCAGTACTTC.